Listed below are T cell receptor beta chains from one sample, sequenced in a study of T cell responses to AZD1222 COVID-19 vaccine. Some clones are missing from TCRdb's copy, which holds only in-frame ones; the method was immunoSEQ multiplex PCR. Of 70,000 to 95,000 clones in the sample, more than 85% were seen once. Material: peripheral blood, obtained 28 days after the second AZD1222 dose. All receptors come from an adult who received the AZD1222 COVID-19 vaccine. Each CDR3 is given with its conserved first and last residue. The D gene is left open where the match is weak. Clone size, where shown, is once, few, many, or a class for clones that have expanded.

abundance,j_gene,d_gene,v_gene,CDR3nt,CDR3aa
NA,TRBJ2-7,TRBD1,TRBV27,TGTGCCAGCAGCCCTGACAGGGGATCCGGCGAGCAGTACTTC,CASSPDRGSGEQYF
NA,TRBJ1-4,NA,TRBV5-1,TGCGCCAGCAGCTTGGGAGTGGGCGGAGACAATGAAAAACTGTTTTTT,CASSLGVGGDNEKLFF
few,TRBJ1-2,NA,TRBV12-3/TRBV12-4,TGTGCCAGCAGACAGACAGAGAACTATGGCTACACCTTC,CASRQTENYGYTF
NA,TRBJ2-7,NA,TRBV28,TGTGCCAGCAGCCTGGAAGGGCCGGGCTACGAGCAGTACTTC,CASSLEGPGYEQYF
NA,TRBJ2-7,NA,TRBV18,TGTGCCAGCTCACCAAAAGGACGGAATACCTACGAGCAGTACTTC,CASSPKGRNTYEQYF
NA,TRBJ1-1,NA,TRBV3-1/TRBV3-2,TGTGCCAGCAGCGGTGCAGGGGTTTCGTTCACTGAAGCTTTCTTT,CASSGAGVSFTEAFF
NA,TRBJ2-2,TRBD2,TRBV5-5,TGTGCCAGCAGATATAGCGGGAGTGGCCGGGAGCTGTTTTTT,CASRYSGSGRELFF
NA,TRBJ2-5,NA,TRBV21-1,TGTGCCAGCAGGGGGACAGGGATTTTAGTAGAGACCCAGTACTTC,CASRGTGILVETQYF
NA,TRBJ2-1,NA,TRBV10-1,TGCGCCAGCACCAATTCAGGGGTCCCATACAATGAGCAGTTCTTC,CASTNSGVPYNEQFF
NA,TRBJ2-7,TRBD1,TRBV5-4,TGTGCCAGCAGCACACCGGACAGGGGGCACCTCTACGAGCAGTACTTC,CASSTPDRGHLYEQYF
NA,TRBJ1-3,NA,TRBV29-1,TGCAGCGTTGAGGCCAGGGCTGGAAACACCATATATTTT,CSVEARAGNTIYF
once,TRBJ1-3,NA,TRBV30,TGTGCCTGGAGTGTATCAGGGGGAAACACCATATATTTT,CAWSVSGGNTIYF
once,TRBJ1-6,NA,TRBV7-2,TGTGCCAGCAGCGCGGACCTTAGCTCCTATAATTCACCCCTCCACTTT,CASSADLSSYNSPLHF
NA,TRBJ1-2,TRBD1,TRBV5-6,TGTGCCAGCAGCACTACCGGGACAGCCACGGGGGGCTACACCTTC,CASSTTGTATGGYTF
NA,TRBJ1-4,NA,TRBV7-7,TGTGCTAGCAGCTTTGCCAGAGACAGTCCATGGCTGTTTTTT,CASSFARDSPWLFF
NA,TRBJ2-7,NA,TRBV18,TGTGCCAGCTCACAGTCCGGCGGTGAGCGCGAGCAGTACTTC,CASSQSGGEREQYF
NA,TRBJ2-5,NA,TRBV15,TGTGCCACCAGCAGAGCTGCTTTAGAGACCCAGTACTTC,CATSRAALETQYF
NA,TRBJ2-1,NA,TRBV7-9,TGTGCCAGCAGCCCAGCTGGGGGAAAGGAGAATGAGCAGTTCTTC,CASSPAGGKENEQFF
NA,TRBJ2-2,TRBD1,TRBV7-3,TGTGCCAGCAGCCTCGAGACAGGGTTTCCCGGGGAGCTGTTTTTT,CASSLETGFPGELFF
NA,TRBJ1-2,NA,TRBV28,TGTGCCAGCAGTTTAGGGGTTGGCTACACCTTC,CASSLGVGYTF
NA,TRBJ1-1,NA,TRBV21-1,TGTGCCAGCAGCAAAGTTAGGGAGAACACTGAAGCTTTCTTT,CASSKVRENTEAFF
NA,TRBJ2-1,NA,TRBV24-1,TGTGCCACCAGGGATTTCGGTGAGCAGTTCTTC,CATRDFGEQFF
once,TRBJ1-2,TRBD1,TRBV28,TGTGCCAGCAAACCGGGACAGGGGGGCCATGGCTACACCTTC,CASKPGQGGHGYTF
NA,TRBJ1-5,NA,TRBV19,TGTGCCAGCACCCCAGACGGAGTCAATCAGCCCCAGCATTTT,CASTPDGVNQPQHF
NA,TRBJ2-7,NA,TRBV10-3,TGTGCCATCAGTGAGTCGAGGACTTCCTACGAGCAGTACTTC,CAISESRTSYEQYF
once,TRBJ2-7,TRBD2,TRBV9,TGTGCCAGCAGCGAGGCCTTAGCGGGAGGAGGCCACGAGCAGTACTTC,CASSEALAGGGHEQYF
NA,TRBJ2-1,TRBD2,TRBV2,TGTGCCAGCAGTGTGGTGGCTAGCGGGAGGGACCGAGGTGGGGATGAGCAGTTCTTC,CASSVVASGRDRGGDEQFF
NA,TRBJ1-1,TRBD1,TRBV27,TGTGCCAGCAGACCCACCGGGACAGGGAGGCCCCCGGCTGAAGCTTTCTTT,CASRPTGTGRPPAEAFF
NA,TRBJ1-2,TRBD1,TRBV7-2,TGTGCCAGCAGCTCGGACAGGGGGTTCGGTGGCTACACCTTC,CASSSDRGFGGYTF
NA,TRBJ1-2,NA,TRBV18,TGTGCCAGCTCACCACCGTCTACAAACTATGGCTACACCTTC,CASSPPSTNYGYTF
NA,TRBJ2-5,NA,TRBV19,TGTGCCATCGGGCCAGGGGAGACCCAGTACTTC,CAIGPGETQYF
NA,TRBJ2-1,TRBD1,TRBV18,TGTGCCAGCTCACAAGGACAGGGGGCGTCCAATGAGCAGTTCTTC,CASSQGQGASNEQFF
NA,TRBJ2-1,NA,TRBV19,TGTGCCAGTAGTCTCGGACACGGGACTCGGTATGAGCAGTTCTTC,CASSLGHGTRYEQFF